The clone carrying this TCR beta chain was recorded once. Participant-given clinical history determined each cohort assignment. This sample is part of a study of blood T cell repertoires in COVID-19. Study background: T cells, B-cell-depleted T cells, or PBMCs supplied cDNA or gDNA.

Some clones are missing from TCRdb's copy, which holds only in-frame ones; the method was immunoSEQ multiplex PCR. The sample contains approximately 440,000 clones, about 90% of which appear only once. The clonotype originates from a man aged 18 to 30 who had recovered from COVID-19. The sequenced sample consisted of PBMCs or T cells enriched from blood (not recorded which).

In DNA form, the CDR3 reads TGTGCCAGCTCAGTGGCCCAGACTTCAACTAATGAAAAACTGTTTTTT. Residues: CASSVAQTSTNEKLFF. This chain joins TRBV18 and TRBJ1-4, with D unresolved. This CDR3 spans 16 amino acids. The V end lost 5 bases, the J end lost 0 bases, and 13 bases lay between the germline ends. Germline CDR1 reads KGHSH; CDR2 reads LQKENI.